This T cell receptor (beta chain) was identified in a study of blood T cell repertoires in COVID-19. Study-wide background: COVID-19 samples collected from the United States, Italy and Spain covered acute and convalescent phases. PBMCs, B-cell-depleted T cells, or T cells provided the cDNA or gDNA that made up the material.

In the source study's methods: Reference gene primer amplification yielded estimated nucleated cell counts. The repertoire was sequenced with immunoSEQ multiplex PCR; TCRdb's copy has only in-frame clones and lacks some. D and trimming were read from the DNA, whereas the V and J calls and clone size are those reported in that table. The sample yields over 100,000 clones, about four fifths seen once. This TCR derives from a woman older than 75 with acute or convalescent COVID-19. Sequenced: peripheral blood.

The DNA of the CDR3 is TGTGCCAGCAGCCATCAGGGAGGGGTCGGTGGCACCATATATTTT. Translated, it gives CASSHQGGVGGTIYF. The chain joins TRBV6-5 to TRBJ1-3; the D gene is possibly TRBD1 (5 bases). This CDR3 has 15 amino acids. Deletions cut 6 bases from V and 9 bases from J, with 21 bases between. Germline values: CDR1 MNHEY, CDR2 SVGAGI.